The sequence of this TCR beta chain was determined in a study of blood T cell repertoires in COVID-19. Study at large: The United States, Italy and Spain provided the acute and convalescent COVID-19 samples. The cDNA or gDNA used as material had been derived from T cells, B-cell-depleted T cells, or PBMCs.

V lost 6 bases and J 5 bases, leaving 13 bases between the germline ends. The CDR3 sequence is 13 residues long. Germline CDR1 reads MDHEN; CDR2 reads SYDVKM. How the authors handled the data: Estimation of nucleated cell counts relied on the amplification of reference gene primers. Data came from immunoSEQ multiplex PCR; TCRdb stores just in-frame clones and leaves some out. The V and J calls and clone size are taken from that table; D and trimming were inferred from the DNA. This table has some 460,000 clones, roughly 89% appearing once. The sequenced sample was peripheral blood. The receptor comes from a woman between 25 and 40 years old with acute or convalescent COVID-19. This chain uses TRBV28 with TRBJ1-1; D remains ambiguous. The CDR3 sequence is CASSPTFGTEAFF. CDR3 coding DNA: TGTGCCAGCAGCCCCACATTCGGGACTGAAGCTTTCTTT. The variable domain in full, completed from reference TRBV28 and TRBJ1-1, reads DVKVTQSSRYLVKRTGEKVFLECVQDMDHENMFWYRQDPGLGLRLIYFSYDVKMKEKGDIPEGYSVSREKKERFSLILESASTNQTSMYLCASSPTFGTEAFFGQGTRLTVV.